The source of this T cell receptor (beta chain) is a study of cytomegalovirus exposure and HLA in healthy donors. The table lists this clone with a count of one. J was trimmed by 5 bases and V by 5 bases; bases with no gene match: 4. CDR3 length equals 14 residues. In germline, CDR1 is SGHRS, CDR2 YFSETQ. PCR employed 60 Vbeta and 13 Jbeta primers. Measured with immunoSEQ multiplex PCR; TCRdb has only the in-frame clones, and not every one. The data contain 90,000 or so clones, about 67% of them singletons. The receptor was isolated from a young woman in good health and CMV-seropositive. Sequencing was carried out using PBMCs. V usage is TRBV5-1 and J usage is TRBJ1-4, with TRBD1 matching over 9 bases. Here the CDR3 DNA reads TGCGCCAGCAGGCCCGGGACAGGGAATGAAAAACTGTTTTTT. Translated, it gives CASRPGTGNEKLFF.